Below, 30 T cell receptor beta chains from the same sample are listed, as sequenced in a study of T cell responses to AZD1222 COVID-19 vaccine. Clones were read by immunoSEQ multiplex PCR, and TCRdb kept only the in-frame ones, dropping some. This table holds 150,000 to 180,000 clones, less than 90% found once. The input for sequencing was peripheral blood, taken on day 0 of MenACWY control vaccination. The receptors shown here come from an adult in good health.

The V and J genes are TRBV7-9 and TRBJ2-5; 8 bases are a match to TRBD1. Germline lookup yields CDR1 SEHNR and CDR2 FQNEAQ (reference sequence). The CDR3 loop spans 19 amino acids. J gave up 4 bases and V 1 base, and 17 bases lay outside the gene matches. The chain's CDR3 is CASSLGQGRSPRLPETQYF. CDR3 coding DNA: TGTGCCAGCAGCTTAGGACAGGGGCGATCTCCTCGGTTGCCAGAGACCCAGTACTTC.

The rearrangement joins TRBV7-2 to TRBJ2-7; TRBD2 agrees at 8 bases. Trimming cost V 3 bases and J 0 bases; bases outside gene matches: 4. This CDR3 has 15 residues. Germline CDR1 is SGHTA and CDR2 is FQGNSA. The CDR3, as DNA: TGTGCCAGCAGCTTGGTGGCGGGGGGCTCCTACGAGCAGTACGTC. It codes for CASSLVAGGSYEQYV.

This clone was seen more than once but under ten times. The chain's CDR3 is CASMLGAAGELFF. CDR3 nucleotides: TGCGCCAGCATGCTGGGGGCGGCCGGGGAGCTGTTTTTT. The chain carries TRBV5-1 and TRBJ2-2; TRBD1 might be the D (6 bases). This CDR3 is built from 13 residues. The germline V and J ends were trimmed by 6 bases and 6 bases, with 12 bases remaining between them. In germline, CDR1 is SGHRS, CDR2 YFSETQ. The entire variable domain, with the rest obtained from reference TRBV5-1 and TRBJ2-2, is as follows: KAGVTQTPRYLIKTRGQQVTLSCSPISGHRSVSWYQQTPGQGLQFLFEYFSETQRNKGNFPGRFSGRQFSNSRSEMNVSTLELGDSALYLCASMLGAAGELFFGEGSRLTVL.

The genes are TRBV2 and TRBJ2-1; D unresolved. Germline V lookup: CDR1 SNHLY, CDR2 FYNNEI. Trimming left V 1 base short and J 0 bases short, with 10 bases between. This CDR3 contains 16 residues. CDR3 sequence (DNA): TGTGCCAGCAGTGAAGGCTACTGGGGCTCCTACAATGAGCAGTTCTTC. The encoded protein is CASSEGYWGSYNEQFF.

DNA of the CDR3: TGTGCCAGCAGTTTCCGGGGGGCCAATCAGCCCCAGCATTTT. Its protein is CASSFRGANQPQHF. The V and J genes are TRBV27 and TRBJ1-5; the D gene is possibly TRBD1 (6 bases). Germline lookup yields CDR1 MNHEY and CDR2 SMNVEV (reference sequence). V gave up 3 bases and J gave up 3 bases, with 9 bases separating them. CDR3 length: 14 residues.

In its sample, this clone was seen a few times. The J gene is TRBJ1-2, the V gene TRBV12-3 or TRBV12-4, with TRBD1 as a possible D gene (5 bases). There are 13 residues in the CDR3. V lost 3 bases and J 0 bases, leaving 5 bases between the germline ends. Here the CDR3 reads CASSLDTNYGYTF. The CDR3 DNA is TGTGCCAGCAGTTTGGACACTAACTATGGCTACACCTTC.

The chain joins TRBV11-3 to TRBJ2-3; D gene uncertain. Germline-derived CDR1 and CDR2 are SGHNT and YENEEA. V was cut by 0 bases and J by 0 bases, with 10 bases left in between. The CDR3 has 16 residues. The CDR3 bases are TGTGCCAGCAGCTTAGAAGGTGGCAGAAGCACAGATACGCAGTATTTT. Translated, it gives CASSLEGGRSTDTQYF.

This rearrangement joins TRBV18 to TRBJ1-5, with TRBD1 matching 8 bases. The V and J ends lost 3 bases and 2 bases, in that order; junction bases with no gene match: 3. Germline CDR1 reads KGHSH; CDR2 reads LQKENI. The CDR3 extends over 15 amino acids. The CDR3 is CASSPATGGNQPQHF. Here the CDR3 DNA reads TGTGCCAGCTCACCGGCGACAGGGGGCAATCAGCCCCAGCATTTT.

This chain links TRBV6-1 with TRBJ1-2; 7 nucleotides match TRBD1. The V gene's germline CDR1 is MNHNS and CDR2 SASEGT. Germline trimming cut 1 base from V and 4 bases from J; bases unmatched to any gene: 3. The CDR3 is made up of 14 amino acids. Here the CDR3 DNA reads TGTGCCAGCAGTGAAGGCGGGACAGTCTATGGCTACACCTTC. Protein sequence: CASSEGGTVYGYTF.

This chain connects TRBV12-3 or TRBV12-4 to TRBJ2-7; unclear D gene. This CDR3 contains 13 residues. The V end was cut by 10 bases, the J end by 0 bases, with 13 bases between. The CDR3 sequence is CATSSLNSYEQYF. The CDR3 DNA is TGTGCCACCTCCTCGCTTAACTCCTACGAGCAGTACTTC.

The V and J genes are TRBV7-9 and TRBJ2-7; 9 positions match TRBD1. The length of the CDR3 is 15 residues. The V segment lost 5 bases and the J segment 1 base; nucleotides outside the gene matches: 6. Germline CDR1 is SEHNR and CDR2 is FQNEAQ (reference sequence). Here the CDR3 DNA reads TGTGCCAGCAGCCAACCGGGACAGGGATCCTACGAGCAGTACGTC. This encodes CASSQPGQGSYEQYV.

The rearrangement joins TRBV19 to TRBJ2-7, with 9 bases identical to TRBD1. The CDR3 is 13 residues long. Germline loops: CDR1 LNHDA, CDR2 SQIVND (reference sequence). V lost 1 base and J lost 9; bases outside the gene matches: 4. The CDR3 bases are TGTGCCAGTAGTATAGGACAGGGGGGTGGGCAGTACTTC. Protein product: CASSIGQGGGQYF.

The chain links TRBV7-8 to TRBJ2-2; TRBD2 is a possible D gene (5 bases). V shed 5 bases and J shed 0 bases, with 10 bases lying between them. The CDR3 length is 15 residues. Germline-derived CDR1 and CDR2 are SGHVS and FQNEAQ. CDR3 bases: TGTGCCAGCAGCCCAAGGACTGCGAACACCGGGGAGCTGTTTTTT. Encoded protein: CASSPRTANTGELFF.

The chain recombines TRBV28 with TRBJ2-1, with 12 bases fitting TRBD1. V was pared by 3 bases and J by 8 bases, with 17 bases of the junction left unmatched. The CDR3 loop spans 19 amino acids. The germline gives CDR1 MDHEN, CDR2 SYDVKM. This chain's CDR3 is CASSLGGTGGPGGFYEQFF. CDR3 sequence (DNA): TGTGCCAGCAGTTTGGGCGGGACAGGGGGCCCAGGGGGGTTCTATGAGCAGTTCTTC.

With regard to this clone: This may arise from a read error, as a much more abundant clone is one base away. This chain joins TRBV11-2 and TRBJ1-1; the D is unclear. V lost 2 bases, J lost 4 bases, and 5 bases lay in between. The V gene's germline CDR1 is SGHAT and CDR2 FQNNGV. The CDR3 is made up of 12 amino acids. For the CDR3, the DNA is TGTGCCAGCAGCTTACGGGGCACTGAAGCTTTCTTT. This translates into CASSLRGTEAFF. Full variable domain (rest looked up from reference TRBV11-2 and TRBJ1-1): EAGVAQSPRYKIIEKRQSVAFWCNPISGHATLYWYQQILGQGPKLLIQFQNNGVVDDSQLPKDRFSAERLKGVDSTLKIQPAKLEDSAVYLCASSLRGTEAFFGQGTRLTVV.

The CDR3 loop reads CASSQDRLAGGNTQYF. CDR3 sequence (DNA): TGTGCCAGCAGCCAAGATAGGCTAGCGGGGGGAAATACGCAGTATTTT. The gene calls are TRBV3-1 (or the pseudogene TRBV3-2) and TRBJ2-3, with 11 bases aligning to TRBD2. There are 16 residues in the CDR3. V shed 0 bases, J shed 7 bases, and the junction held 6 bases outside the gene matches. Germline CDR1 reads LGHDT; CDR2 reads YNNKEL (reference sequence).

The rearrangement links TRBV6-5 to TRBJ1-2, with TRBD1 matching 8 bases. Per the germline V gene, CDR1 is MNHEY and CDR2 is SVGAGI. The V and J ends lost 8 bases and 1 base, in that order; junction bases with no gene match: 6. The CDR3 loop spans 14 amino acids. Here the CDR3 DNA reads TGTGCCAGCGCGACAGGGGATCTTAACTATGGCTACACCTTC. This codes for CASATGDLNYGYTF.

The CDR3 here is CASSYDRGVGYTF. CDR3 nucleotides: TGTGCCAGCAGCTATGACAGGGGAGTCGGCTACACCTTC. This sequence joins TRBV11-2 and TRBJ1-2, with 8 bases identical to TRBD1. The CDR3 runs 13 residues. Germline V lookup: CDR1 SGHAT, CDR2 FQNNGV. Trimming took 4 bases from V and 8 from J; bases not matched to a gene: 6.

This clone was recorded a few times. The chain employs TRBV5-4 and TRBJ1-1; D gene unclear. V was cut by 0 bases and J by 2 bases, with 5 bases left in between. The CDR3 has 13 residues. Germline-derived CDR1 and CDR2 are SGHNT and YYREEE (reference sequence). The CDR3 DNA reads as TGTGCCAGCAGCTTGGAGCTTAACACTGAAGCTTTCTTT. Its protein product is CASSLELNTEAFF.

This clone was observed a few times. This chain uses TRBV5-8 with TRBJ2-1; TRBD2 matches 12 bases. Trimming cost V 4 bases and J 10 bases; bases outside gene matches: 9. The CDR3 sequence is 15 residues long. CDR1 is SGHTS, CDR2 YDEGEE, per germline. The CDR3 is CASSQLAGGFGEQFF. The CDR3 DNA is TGTGCCAGCAGCCAACTAGCGGGAGGCTTCGGGGAGCAGTTCTTC. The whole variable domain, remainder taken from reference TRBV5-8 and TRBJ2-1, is EAGVTQSPTHLIKTRGQQATLRCSPISGHTSVYWYQQALGLGLQFLLWYDEGEERNRGNFPPRFSGRQFPNYSSELNVNALELEDSALYLCASSQLAGGFGEQFFGPGTRLTVL.

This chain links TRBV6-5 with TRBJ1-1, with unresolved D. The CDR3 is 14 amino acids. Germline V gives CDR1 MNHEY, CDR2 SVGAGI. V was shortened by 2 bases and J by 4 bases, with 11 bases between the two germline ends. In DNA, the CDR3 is TGTGCCAGCAGTTACGCCCAAATGGGCACTGAAGCTTTCTTT. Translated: CASSYAQMGTEAFF.

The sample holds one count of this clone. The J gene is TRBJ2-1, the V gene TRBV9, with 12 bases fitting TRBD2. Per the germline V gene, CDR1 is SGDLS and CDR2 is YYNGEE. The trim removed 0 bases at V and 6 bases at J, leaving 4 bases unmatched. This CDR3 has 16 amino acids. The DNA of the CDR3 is TGTGCCAGCAGCGTAGGTCTAGCGGGGGGGCGCAATGAGCAGTTCTTC. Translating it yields CASSVGLAGGRNEQFF.

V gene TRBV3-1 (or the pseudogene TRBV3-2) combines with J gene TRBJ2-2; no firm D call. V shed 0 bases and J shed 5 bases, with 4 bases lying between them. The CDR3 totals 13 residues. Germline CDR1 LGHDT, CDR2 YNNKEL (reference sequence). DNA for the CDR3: TGTGCCAGCAGCCAAGAGGGGACCGGGGAGCTGTTTTTT. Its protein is CASSQEGTGELFF.

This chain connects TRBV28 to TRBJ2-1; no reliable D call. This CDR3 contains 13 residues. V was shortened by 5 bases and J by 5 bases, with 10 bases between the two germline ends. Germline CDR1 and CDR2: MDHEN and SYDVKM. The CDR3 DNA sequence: TGTGCCAGCAGTCCCCCCCGCGACAATGAGCAGTTCTTC. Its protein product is CASSPPRDNEQFF.

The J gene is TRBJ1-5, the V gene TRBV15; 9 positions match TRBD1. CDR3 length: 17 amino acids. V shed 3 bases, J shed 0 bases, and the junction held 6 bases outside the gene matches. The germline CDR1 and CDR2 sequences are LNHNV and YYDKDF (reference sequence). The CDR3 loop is CATSRTGGGYSNQPQHF. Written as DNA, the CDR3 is TGTGCCACCAGCAGGACAGGGGGTGGATATAGCAATCAGCCCCAGCATTTT.

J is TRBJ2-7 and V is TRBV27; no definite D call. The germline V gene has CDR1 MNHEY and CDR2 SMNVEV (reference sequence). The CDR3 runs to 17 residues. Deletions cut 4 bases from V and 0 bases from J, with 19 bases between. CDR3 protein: CASSSTARPKYSYEQYV. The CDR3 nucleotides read TGTGCCAGCAGTTCCACGGCCAGGCCGAAATACTCCTACGAGCAGTACGTC.

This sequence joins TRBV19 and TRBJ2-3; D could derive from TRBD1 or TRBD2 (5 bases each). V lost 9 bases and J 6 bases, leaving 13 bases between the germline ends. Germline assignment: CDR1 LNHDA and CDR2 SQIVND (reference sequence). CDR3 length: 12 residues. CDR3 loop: CASRTPGDTQYF. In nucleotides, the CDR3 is TGTGCCAGCCGGACACCGGGGGATACGCAGTATTTT. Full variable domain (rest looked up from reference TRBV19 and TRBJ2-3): DGGITQSPKYLFRKEGQNVTLSCEQNLNHDAMYWYRQDPGQGLRLIYYSQIVNDFQKGDIAEGYSVSREKKESFPLTVTSAQKNPTAFYLCASRTPGDTQYFGPGTRLTVL.

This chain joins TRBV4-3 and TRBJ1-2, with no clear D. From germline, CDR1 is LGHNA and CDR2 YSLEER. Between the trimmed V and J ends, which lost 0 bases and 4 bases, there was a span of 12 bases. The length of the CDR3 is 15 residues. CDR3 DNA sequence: TGCGCCAGCAGCCAAGACAGGTTTACGGCCTATGGCTACACCTTC. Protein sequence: CASSQDRFTAYGYTF.

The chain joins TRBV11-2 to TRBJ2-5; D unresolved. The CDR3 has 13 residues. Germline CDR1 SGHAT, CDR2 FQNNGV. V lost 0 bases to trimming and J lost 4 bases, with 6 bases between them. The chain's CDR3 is CASSLDLGETQYF. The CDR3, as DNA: TGTGCCAGCAGCTTAGATCTTGGAGAGACCCAGTACTTC. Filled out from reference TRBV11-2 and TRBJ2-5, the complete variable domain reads EAGVAQSPRYKIIEKRQSVAFWCNPISGHATLYWYQQILGQGPKLLIQFQNNGVVDDSQLPKDRFSAERLKGVDSTLKIQPAKLEDSAVYLCASSLDLGETQYFGPGTRLLVL.

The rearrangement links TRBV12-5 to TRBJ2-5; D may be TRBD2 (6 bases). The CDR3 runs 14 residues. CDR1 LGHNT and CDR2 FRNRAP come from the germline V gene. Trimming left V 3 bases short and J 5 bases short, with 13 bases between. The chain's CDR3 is CASGLGGARETQYF. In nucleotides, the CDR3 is TGTGCTAGTGGTTTAGGCGGGGCTCGGGAGACCCAGTACTTC.